This entry lists 18 T cell receptor beta chains sequenced from one sample in a study of T cell responses to AZD1222 COVID-19 vaccine. The repertoire was sequenced with immunoSEQ multiplex PCR; TCRdb's copy has only in-frame clones and lacks some. The sample holds under 200,000 clones; roughly nine tenths are singletons and the top ten take over 1.2%. Source: peripheral blood, taken on day 0 of AZD1222 vaccination. These receptors originate from an adult in good health.

The chain employs TRBV2 and TRBJ1-5, with 10 bases aligning to TRBD1. Germline V gene sequence: CDR1 SNHLY, CDR2 FYNNEI. V was clipped by 6 bases and J by 4 bases; unmatched bases: 3. The CDR3 is 14 amino acids. CDR3 in DNA: TGTGCCAGCAGCCCGGGACAGGGGAATCAGCCCCAGCATTTT. Protein product: CASSPGQGNQPQHF.

The rearrangement joins TRBV11-2 to TRBJ1-2, with TRBD1 as a possible D gene (5 bases). Deletions cut 5 bases from V and 5 bases from J, with 21 bases between. The CDR3 totals 16 residues. Germline V lookup: CDR1 SGHAT, CDR2 FQNNGV. This CDR3 is CASSPGHSVSGYGYTF. CDR3 in DNA: TGTGCCAGCAGCCCAGGACACTCGGTATCGGGATATGGCTACACCTTC.

This clone was found once. This chain joins TRBV6-5 and TRBJ1-3; perhaps TRBD1 as D (5 bases). This CDR3 has 15 residues. Trimming cost V 8 bases and J 2 bases, with 16 bases left between them. Germline V gene data show CDR1 as MNHEY and CDR2 as SVGAGI. CDR3 in amino acids: CASEKLGAAGNTIYF. The CDR3 nucleotides are TGTGCCAGCGAGAAGCTAGGGGCGGCTGGAAACACCATATATTTT.

The chain is built from TRBV29-1 and TRBJ1-1; D remains unclear. The V gene lost 3 bases and the J gene lost 0 bases, with 8 bases spanning the gap. The CDR3 has 13 amino acids. The V gene's germline CDR1 is SQVTM and CDR2 ANQGSEA. In DNA, the CDR3 is TGCAGCGTTGAGGAGCAGATGAACACTGAAGCTTTCTTT. This translates into CSVEEQMNTEAFF.

This sequence joins TRBV6-2 or TRBV6-3 and TRBJ1-2, with D hard to call. The CDR3 has 12 amino acids. CDR1 MNHEY and CDR2 SVGEGT come from the germline V gene. The V and J ends lost 6 bases and 5 bases respectively, with 10 bases between them. CDR3 sequence: CASRPNFYGYTF. As DNA, the CDR3 is TGTGCCAGCAGACCTAACTTTTATGGCTACACCTTC.

The chain employs TRBV7-9 and TRBJ1-4; 9 bases fit TRBD1. The CDR3 loop spans 15 amino acids. CDR1 is SEHNR and CDR2 is FQNEAQ in the germline V gene (reference sequence). The trim removed 7 bases at V and 5 bases at J, leaving 8 bases unmatched. The CDR3, as DNA: TGTGCCAGCAACCCCAGTGGGACAGGGAATGAAAAACTGTTTTTT. As protein: CASNPSGTGNEKLFF.

This sequence joins TRBV4-2 and TRBJ2-7; 9 bases agree with TRBD1. V trimming: 6 bases; J trimming: 6 bases; junction bases outside the gene matches: 12. The CDR3 totals 15 residues. Germline V gives CDR1 LGHNA, CDR2 YNFKEQ. The CDR3 here is CASRRTRDRVTEQYF. The CDR3 DNA sequence: TGTGCCAGCAGGAGAACCCGGGACAGGGTCACCGAGCAGTACTTC.

The genes are TRBV28 and TRBJ2-1; D is undetermined. The CDR3 sequence is 14 residues long. Germline loops: CDR1 MDHEN, CDR2 SYDVKM. V lost 3 bases, J lost 1 base, and 7 bases lay in between. This chain's CDR3 is CASSLGWSYNEQFF. The CDR3 nucleotides are TGTGCCAGCAGTTTGGGTTGGTCCTACAATGAGCAGTTCTTC.

The table lists this clone with a count of one. CDR3 nucleotide sequence: TGCGCCAGCAGCTTACAGGACGGAAGCTCCTACGAGCAGTACTTC. Translated: CASSLQDGSSYEQYF. The chain couples TRBV5-1 to TRBJ2-7; D is perhaps TRBD1 (5 bases). This CDR3 is 15 amino acids long. CDR1 and CDR2 from the germline V gene are SGHRS and YFSETQ. V shed 2 bases and J shed 0 bases, with 12 bases lying between them.

The V gene is TRBV28, the J gene TRBJ1-1; D unresolved. The V and J ends lost 7 bases and 0 bases respectively, with 9 bases between them. CDR3 length: 13 amino acids. Looked up from germline, CDR1 is MDHEN and CDR2 is SYDVKM. CDR3 nucleotide sequence: TGTGCCAGCACGTACAGAATGAACACTGAAGCTTTCTTT. As protein: CASTYRMNTEAFF.

The chain combines TRBV19 with TRBJ2-4; the match to TRBD1 covers 8 bases. The CDR3 covers 15 residues. Germline V gene lookup returns CDR1 LNHDA and CDR2 SQIVND (reference sequence). V lost 7 bases to trimming and J lost 6 bases; unmatched junction nucleotides: 11. CDR3 nucleotide sequence: TGTGCCAGTACCCCGACGCAGGGGGCAGGAAACATTCAGTACTTC. This gives the protein CASTPTQGAGNIQYF. Together with reference TRBV19 and TRBJ2-4, the CDR3 gives the full variable domain: DGGITQSPKYLFRKEGQNVTLSCEQNLNHDAMYWYRQDPGQGLRLIYYSQIVNDFQKGDIAEGYSVSREKKESFPLTVTSAQKNPTAFYLCASTPTQGAGNIQYFGAGTRLSVL.

Note on this clone: The same CDR3 also results from other DNA sequences found in this sample. The chain combines TRBV19 with TRBJ2-7, with TRBD1 matching 8 bases. This CDR3 region has 13 residues. Germline V CDR1 and CDR2: LNHDA, SQIVND (reference sequence). Unmatched junction bases numbered 5, after V lost 6 bases and J lost 4 bases. This chain's CDR3 is CASSLDRGYEQYF. CDR3 nucleotide sequence: TGTGCCAGTAGCCTTGACAGGGGTTACGAGCAGTACTTC. Variable domain in full (rest from reference TRBV19 and TRBJ2-7): DGGITQSPKYLFRKEGQNVTLSCEQNLNHDAMYWYRQDPGQGLRLIYYSQIVNDFQKGDIAEGYSVSREKKESFPLTVTSAQKNPTAFYLCASSLDRGYEQYFGPGTRLTVT.

The V call is TRBV11-2, the J call TRBJ2-7; unclear D gene. V was clipped by 1 base and J by 3 bases, with 4 bases between them. Germline lookup yields CDR1 SGHAT and CDR2 FQNNGV. The CDR3 totals 12 residues. CDR3 in amino acids: CASSLGHYEQYF. As DNA, the CDR3 is TGTGCCAGCAGCTTAGGACACTACGAGCAGTACTTC.

The CDR3 DNA reads as TGTGCCAGCAGTTACTCGCGGGGGGGGCCTGAGACCCAGTACTTC. Translation: CASSYSRGGPETQYF. The chain employs TRBV6-5 and TRBJ2-5, with TRBD2 identical over 9 bases. From germline, CDR1 is MNHEY and CDR2 SVGAGI. V lost 0 bases to trimming and J lost 5 bases; unmatched junction nucleotides: 4. The CDR3 is made up of 15 amino acids.

This sequence joins TRBV19 and TRBJ1-5, with no clear D. V lost 0 bases and J lost 4, with 4 bases in between. The CDR3 consists of 13 residues. CDR1 LNHDA and CDR2 SQIVND come from the germline V gene (reference sequence). CDR3 loop: CASSIEGNQPQHF. In DNA form, the CDR3 reads TGTGCCAGTAGTATAGAGGGTAATCAGCCCCAGCATTTT. Drawing the rest from reference TRBV19 and TRBJ1-5, the complete variable domain is DGGITQSPKYLFRKEGQNVTLSCEQNLNHDAMYWYRQDPGQGLRLIYYSQIVNDFQKGDIAEGYSVSREKKESFPLTVTSAQKNPTAFYLCASSIEGNQPQHFGDGTRLSIL.

Remarks on this clone: The same CDR3 can be traced to other DNA sequences in this sample. The chain carries TRBV28 and TRBJ1-2; D ambiguous. The length of the CDR3 is 10 residues. V was cut by 6 bases and J by 2 bases, with 1 base left in between. CDR1 is MDHEN and CDR2 is SYDVKM in the germline V gene. This CDR3 reads CASRNYGYTF. In DNA form, the CDR3 reads TGTGCCAGCAGAAACTATGGCTACACCTTC.

V gene TRBV3-1 (or the pseudogene TRBV3-2) combines with J gene TRBJ1-4; D ambiguous. This CDR3 region has 11 residues. With 5 bases removed from V and 5 bases from J, the gap between germline ends came to 3 bases. CDR1 and CDR2 (germline): LGHDT, YNNKEL (reference sequence). The CDR3 region is CASSSNEKLFF. CDR3 nucleotides: TGTGCCAGCAGCTCGAATGAAAAACTGTTTTTT.

The rearrangement links TRBV19 to TRBJ1-3, with 7 bases fitting TRBD1. The CDR3 is made up of 14 amino acids. Unmatched junction bases numbered 11, after V lost 10 bases and J lost 5 bases. Germline V gene lookup returns CDR1 LNHDA and CDR2 SQIVND (reference sequence). This CDR3 is CATSPGTERNTIYF. The CDR3 DNA follows: TGTGCCACCTCCCCCGGGACAGAGAGAAACACCATATATTTT.